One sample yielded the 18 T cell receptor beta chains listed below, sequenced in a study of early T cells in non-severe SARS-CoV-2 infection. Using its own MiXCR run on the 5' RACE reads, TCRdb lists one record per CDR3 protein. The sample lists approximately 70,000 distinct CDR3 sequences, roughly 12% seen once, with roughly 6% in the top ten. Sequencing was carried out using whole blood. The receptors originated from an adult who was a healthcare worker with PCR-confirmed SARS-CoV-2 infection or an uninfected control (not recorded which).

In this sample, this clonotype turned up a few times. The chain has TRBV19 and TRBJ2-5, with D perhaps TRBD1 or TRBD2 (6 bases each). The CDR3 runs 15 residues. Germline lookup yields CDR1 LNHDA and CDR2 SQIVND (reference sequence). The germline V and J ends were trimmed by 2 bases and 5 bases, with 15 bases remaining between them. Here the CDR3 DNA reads TGTGCCAGTAGTATATCAGGGGCGGGACGGGAGACCCAGTACTTC. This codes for CASSISGAGRETQYF.

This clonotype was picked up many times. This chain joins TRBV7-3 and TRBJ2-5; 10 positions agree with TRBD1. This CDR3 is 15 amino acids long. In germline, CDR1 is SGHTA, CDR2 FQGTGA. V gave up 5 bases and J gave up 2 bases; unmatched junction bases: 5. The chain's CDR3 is CASSRDRGPQETQYF. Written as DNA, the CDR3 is TGTGCCAGCAGCCGTGACAGGGGGCCTCAAGAGACCCAGTACTTC.

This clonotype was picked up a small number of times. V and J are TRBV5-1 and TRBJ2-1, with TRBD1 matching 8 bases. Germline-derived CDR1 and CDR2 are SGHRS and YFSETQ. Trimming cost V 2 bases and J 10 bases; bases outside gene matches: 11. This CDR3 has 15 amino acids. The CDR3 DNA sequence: TGCGCCAGCAGCTTCCGCCAGGGGGCTCGGCGCGAGCAGTTCTTC. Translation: CASSFRQGARREQFF.

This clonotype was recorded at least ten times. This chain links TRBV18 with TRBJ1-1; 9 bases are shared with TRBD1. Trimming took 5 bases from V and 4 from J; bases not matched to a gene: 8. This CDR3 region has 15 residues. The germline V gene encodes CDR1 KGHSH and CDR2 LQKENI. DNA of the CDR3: TGTGCCAGCTCAGCGCCGGGACAGGGTCTCACTGAAGCTTTCTTT. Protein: CASSAPGQGLTEAFF. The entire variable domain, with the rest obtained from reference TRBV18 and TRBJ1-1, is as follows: NAGVMQNPRHLVRRRGQEARLRCSPMKGHSHVYWYRQLPEEGLKFMVYLQKENIIDESGMPKERFSAEFPKEGPSILRIQQVVRGDSAAYFCASSAPGQGLTEAFFGQGTRLTVV.

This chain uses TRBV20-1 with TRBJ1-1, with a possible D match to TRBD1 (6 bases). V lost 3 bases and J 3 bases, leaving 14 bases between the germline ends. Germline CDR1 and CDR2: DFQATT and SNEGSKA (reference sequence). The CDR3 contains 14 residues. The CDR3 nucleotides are TGCAGTGCTAGGATTGGGGGGGCGGACACTGAAGCTTTCTTT. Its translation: CSARIGGADTEAFF.

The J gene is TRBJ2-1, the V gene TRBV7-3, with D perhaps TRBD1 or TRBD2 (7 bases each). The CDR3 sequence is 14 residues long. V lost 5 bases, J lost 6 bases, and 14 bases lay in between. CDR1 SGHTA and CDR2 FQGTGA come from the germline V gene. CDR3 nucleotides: TGTGCCAGCAGCCCGACCAGGGGGGGCAATGAGCAGTTCTTC. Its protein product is CASSPTRGGNEQFF.

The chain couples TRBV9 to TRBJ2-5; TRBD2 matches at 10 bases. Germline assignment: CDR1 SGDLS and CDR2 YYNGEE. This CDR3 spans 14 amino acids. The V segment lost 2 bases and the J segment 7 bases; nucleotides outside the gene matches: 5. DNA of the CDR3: TGTGCCAGCAGCGTGGGGACTAGCGAGGCGACCCAGTACTTC. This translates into CASSVGTSEATQYF.

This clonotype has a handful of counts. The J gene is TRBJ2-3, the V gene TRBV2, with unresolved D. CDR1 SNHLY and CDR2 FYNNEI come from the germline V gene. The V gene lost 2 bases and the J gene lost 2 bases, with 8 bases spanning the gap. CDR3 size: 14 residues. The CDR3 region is CASSESGFTDTQYF. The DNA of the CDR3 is TGTGCCAGCAGTGAATCGGGCTTCACAGATACGCAGTATTTT.

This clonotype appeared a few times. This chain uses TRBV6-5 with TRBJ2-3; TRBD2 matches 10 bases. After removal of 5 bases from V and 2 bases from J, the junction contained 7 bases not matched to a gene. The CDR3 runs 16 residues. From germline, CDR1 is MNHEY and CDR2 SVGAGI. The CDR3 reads CASSKPGLADTDTQYF. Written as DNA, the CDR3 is TGTGCCAGCAGTAAACCCGGACTAGCGGACACAGATACGCAGTATTTT.

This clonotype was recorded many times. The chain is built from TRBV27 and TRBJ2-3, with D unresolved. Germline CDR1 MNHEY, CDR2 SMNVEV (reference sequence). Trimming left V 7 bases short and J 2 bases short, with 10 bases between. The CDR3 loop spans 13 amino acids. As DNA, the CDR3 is TGTGCCAGCACCGCGGCCCACACAGATACGCAGTATTTT. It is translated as CASTAAHTDTQYF.

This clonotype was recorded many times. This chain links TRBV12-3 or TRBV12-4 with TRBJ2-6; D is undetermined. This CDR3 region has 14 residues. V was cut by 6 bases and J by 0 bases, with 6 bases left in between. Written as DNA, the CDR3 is TGTGCCAGCAGGGGCAGCTCTGGGGCCAACGTCCTGACTTTC. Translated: CASRGSSGANVLTF.

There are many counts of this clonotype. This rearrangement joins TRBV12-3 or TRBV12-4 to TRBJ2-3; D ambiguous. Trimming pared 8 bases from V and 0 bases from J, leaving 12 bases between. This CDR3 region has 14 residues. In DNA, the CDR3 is TGTGCCAGCGGGGTCAGCTCAAGCACAGATACGCAGTATTTT. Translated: CASGVSSSTDTQYF.

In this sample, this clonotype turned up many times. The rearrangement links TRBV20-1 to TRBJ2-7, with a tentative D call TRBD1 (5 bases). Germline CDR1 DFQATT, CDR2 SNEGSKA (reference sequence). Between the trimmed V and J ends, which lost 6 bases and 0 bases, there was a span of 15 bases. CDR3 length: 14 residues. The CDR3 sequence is CSARDQGTSYEQYF. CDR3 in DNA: TGCAGTGCCAGGGATCAGGGTACCTCCTACGAGCAGTACTTC.

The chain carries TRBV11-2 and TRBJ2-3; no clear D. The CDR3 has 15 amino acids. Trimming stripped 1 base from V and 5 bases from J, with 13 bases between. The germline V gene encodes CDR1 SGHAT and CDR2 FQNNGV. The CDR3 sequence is CASSLGHRVIDTQYF. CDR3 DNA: TGTGCCAGCAGCTTAGGTCATAGGGTGATAGATACGCAGTATTTT.

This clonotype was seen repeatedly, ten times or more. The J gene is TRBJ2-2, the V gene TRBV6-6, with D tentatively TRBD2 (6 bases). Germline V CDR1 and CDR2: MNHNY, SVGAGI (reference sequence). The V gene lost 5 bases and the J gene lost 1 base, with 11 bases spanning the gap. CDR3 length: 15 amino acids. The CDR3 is CASSRGAMNTGELFF. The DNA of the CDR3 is TGTGCCAGCAGTCGCGGGGCCATGAACACCGGGGAGCTGTTTTTT.

The CDR3 loop is CASSEATAGETQYF. CDR3 coding DNA: TGTGCCAGCAGTGAAGCTACGGCGGGGGAGACCCAGTACTTC. This chain links TRBV25-1 with TRBJ2-5; a possible D gene is TRBD2 (6 bases). Germline CDR1 is MGHDK and CDR2 is SYGVNS. The V and J ends lost 2 bases and 5 bases respectively, with 12 bases between them. This CDR3 spans 14 amino acids.

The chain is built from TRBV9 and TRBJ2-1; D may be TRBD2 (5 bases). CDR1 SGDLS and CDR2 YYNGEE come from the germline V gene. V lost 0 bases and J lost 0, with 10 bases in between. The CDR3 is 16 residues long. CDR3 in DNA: TGTGCCAGCAGCGTAGCCGGACTCCCCTCCTACAATGAGCAGTTCTTC. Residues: CASSVAGLPSYNEQFF.

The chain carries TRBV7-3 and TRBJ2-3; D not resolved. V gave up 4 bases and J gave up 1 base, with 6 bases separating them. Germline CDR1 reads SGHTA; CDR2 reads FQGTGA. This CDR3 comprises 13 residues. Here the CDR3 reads CASSSDGTDTQYF. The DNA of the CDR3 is TGTGCCAGCAGCTCGGACGGCACAGATACGCAGTATTTT. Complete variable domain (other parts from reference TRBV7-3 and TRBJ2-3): GAGVSQTPSNKVTEKGKYVELRCDPISGHTALYWYRQSLGQGPEFLIYFQGTGAADDSGLPNDRFFAVRPEGSVSTLKIQRTERGDSAVYLCASSSDGTDTQYFGPGTRLTVL.